This TCR beta chain was documented in a study of shared clonotypes between healthy human individuals. The table lists this clone with a count of one. TCRdb's copy holds only in-frame clones and misses some; the assay was immunoSEQ multiplex PCR. Counted here are millions of clones, roughly 96% occurring once; the ten biggest clones make up 0.1% to 0.15%. The CDR3 loop spans 15 amino acids. V was pared by 1 base and J by 6 bases, with 6 bases of the junction left unmatched. Looked up from germline, CDR1 is GTSNPN and CDR2 is SVGIG (reference sequence). The chain joins TRBV30 to TRBJ2-2; TRBD1 aligns across 9 bases. The sequencing sample was made of naive CD4+ T cells sorted from blood. Subset given: CD45RA+ positively selected. The sequence was collected from a man aged 18 to 29 in good health. The CDR3 loop is CAWSAPRQGAGELFF. DNA for the CDR3: TGTGCCTGGAGTGCCCCGAGACAGGGGGCCGGGGAGCTGTTTTTT.